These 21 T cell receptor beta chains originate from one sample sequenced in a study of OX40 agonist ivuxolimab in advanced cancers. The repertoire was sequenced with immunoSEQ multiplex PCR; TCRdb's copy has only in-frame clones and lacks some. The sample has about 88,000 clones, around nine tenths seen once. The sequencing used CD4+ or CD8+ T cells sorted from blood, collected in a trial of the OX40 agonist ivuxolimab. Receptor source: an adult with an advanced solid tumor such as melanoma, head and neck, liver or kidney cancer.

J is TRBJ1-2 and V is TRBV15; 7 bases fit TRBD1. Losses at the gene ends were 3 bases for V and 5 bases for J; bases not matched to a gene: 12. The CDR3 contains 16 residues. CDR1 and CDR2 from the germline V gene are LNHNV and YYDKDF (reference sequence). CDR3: CATSSTPGEGAYGYTF. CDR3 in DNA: TGTGCCACCAGCAGCACCCCGGGGGAGGGGGCGTATGGCTACACCTTC.

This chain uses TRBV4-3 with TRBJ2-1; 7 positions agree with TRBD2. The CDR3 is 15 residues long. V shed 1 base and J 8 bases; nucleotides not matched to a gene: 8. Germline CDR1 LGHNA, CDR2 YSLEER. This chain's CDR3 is CASSQVIGLADEQFF. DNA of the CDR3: TGCGCCAGCAGCCAAGTGATCGGGCTAGCGGATGAGCAGTTCTTC.

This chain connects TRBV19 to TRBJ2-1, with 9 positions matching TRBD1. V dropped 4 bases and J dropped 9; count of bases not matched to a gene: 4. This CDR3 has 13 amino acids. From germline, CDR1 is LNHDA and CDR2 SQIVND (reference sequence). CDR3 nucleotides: TGTGCCAGTAGTAAACAGGGGGCGTTTGAGCAGTTCTTC. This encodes CASSKQGAFEQFF.

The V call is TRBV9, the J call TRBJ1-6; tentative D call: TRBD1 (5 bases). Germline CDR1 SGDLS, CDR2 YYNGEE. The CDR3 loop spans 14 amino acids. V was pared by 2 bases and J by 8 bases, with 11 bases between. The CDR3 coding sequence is TGTGCCAGCAGCGTTCAACAGGCGGATTCACCCCTCCACTTT. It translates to CASSVQQADSPLHF.

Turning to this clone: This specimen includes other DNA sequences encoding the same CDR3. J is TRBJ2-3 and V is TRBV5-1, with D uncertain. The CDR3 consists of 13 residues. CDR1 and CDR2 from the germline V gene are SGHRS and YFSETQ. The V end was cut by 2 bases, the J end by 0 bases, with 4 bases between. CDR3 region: CASSLGSTDTQYF. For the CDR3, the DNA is TGCGCCAGCAGCTTAGGAAGCACAGATACGCAGTATTTT.

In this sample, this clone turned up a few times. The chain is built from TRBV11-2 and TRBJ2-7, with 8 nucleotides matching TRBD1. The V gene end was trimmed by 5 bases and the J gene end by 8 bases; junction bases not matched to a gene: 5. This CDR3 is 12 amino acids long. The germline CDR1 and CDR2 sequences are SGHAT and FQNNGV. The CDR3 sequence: CASSIDRGQQYF. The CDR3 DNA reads TGTGCCAGCAGCATTGACAGGGGACAGCAGTACTTC.

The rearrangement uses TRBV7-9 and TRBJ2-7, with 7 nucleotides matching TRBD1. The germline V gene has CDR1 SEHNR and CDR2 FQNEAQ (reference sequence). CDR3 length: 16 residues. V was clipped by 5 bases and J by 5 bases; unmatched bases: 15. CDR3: CASSRFPRNTGDEQYF. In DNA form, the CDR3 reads TGTGCCAGCAGCCGGTTCCCCCGCAACACAGGGGACGAGCAGTACTTC.

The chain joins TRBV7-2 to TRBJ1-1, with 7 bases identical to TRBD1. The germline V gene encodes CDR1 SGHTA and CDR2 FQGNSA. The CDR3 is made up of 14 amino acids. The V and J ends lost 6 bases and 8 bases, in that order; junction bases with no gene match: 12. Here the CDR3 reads CASRYPGQLSEAFF. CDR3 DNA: TGTGCCAGCAGGTATCCGGGACAGCTGTCAGAAGCTTTCTTT.

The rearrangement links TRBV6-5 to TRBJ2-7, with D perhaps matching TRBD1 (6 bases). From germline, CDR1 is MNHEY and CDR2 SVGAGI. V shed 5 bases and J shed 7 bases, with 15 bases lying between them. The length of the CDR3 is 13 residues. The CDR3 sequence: CASSHPITGEQYF. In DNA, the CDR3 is TGTGCCAGCAGTCATCCAATTACAGGGGAGCAGTACTTC.

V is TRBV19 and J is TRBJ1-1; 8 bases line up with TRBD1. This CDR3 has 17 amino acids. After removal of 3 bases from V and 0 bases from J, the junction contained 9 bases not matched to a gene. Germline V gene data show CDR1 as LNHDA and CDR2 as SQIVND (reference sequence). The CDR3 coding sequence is TGTGCCAGTAGTATCGGGGCAGGGGGCGTGATGAACACTGAAGCTTTCTTT. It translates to CASSIGAGGVMNTEAFF.

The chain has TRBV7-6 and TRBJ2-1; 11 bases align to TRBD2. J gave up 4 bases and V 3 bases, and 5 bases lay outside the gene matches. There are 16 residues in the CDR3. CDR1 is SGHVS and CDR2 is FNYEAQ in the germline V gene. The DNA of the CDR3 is TGTGCCAGCAGCTTGAGGCTAGCGGGGGGTTACAATGAGCAGTTCTTC. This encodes CASSLRLAGGYNEQFF.

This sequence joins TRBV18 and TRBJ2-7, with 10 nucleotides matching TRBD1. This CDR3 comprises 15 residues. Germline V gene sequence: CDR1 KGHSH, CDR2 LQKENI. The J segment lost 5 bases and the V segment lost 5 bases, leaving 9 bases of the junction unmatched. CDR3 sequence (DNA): TGTGCCAGCTCAGAACGACAGGGGGCGCACCACGAGCAGTACTTC. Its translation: CASSERQGAHHEQYF.

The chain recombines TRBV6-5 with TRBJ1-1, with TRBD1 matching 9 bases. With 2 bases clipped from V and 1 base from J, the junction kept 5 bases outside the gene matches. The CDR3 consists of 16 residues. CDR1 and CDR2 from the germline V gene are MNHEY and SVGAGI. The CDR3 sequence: CASSYLDRGGNTEAFF. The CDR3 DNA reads TGTGCCAGCAGTTACCTGGACAGGGGAGGGAACACTGAAGCTTTCTTT.

The CDR3 DNA follows: TGTGCCAGCAGTAAGACTAGCGGGAGGACGGACACCGGGGAGCTGTTTTTT. It specifies CASSKTSGRTDTGELFF. V and J are TRBV27 and TRBJ2-2, with 13 bases fitting TRBD2. With 5 bases clipped from V and 3 bases from J, the junction kept 6 bases outside the gene matches. Germline V CDR1 and CDR2: MNHEY, SMNVEV (reference sequence). The CDR3 runs to 17 residues.

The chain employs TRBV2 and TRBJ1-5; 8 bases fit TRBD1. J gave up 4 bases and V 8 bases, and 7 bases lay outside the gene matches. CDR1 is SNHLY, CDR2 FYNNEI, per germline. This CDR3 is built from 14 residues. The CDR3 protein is CASSGQGVNQPQHF. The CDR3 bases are TGTGCCAGCTCTGGACAGGGCGTAAATCAGCCCCAGCATTTT.

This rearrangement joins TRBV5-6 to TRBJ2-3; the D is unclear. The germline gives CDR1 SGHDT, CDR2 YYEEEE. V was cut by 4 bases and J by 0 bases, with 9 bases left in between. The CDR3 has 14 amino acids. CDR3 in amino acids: CASSDQTSTDTQYF. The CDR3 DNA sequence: TGTGCCAGCAGCGATCAAACTAGCACAGATACGCAGTATTTT. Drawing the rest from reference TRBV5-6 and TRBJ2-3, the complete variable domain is DAGVTQSPTHLIKTRGQQVTLRCSPKSGHDTVSWYQQALGQGPQFIFQYYEEEERQRGNFPDRFSGHQFPNYSSELNVNALLLGDSALYLCASSDQTSTDTQYFGPGTRLTVL.

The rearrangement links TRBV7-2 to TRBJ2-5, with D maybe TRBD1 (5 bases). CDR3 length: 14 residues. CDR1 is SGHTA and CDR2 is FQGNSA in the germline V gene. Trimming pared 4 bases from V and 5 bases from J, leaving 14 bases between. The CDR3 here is CASSYRGAGETQYF. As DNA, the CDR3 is TGTGCCAGCAGCTACCGTGGGGCTGGGGAGACCCAGTACTTC. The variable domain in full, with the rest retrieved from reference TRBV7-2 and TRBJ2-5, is GAGVSQSPSNKVTEKGKDVELRCDPISGHTALYWYRQSLGQGLEFLIYFQGNSAPDKSGLPSDRFSAERTGGSVSTLTIQRTQQEDSAVYLCASSYRGAGETQYFGPGTRLLVL.

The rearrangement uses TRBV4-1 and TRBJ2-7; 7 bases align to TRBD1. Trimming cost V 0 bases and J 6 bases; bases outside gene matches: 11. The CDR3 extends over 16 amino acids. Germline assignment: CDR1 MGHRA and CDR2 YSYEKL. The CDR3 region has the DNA TGCGCCAGCAGCCAAGAGTTGCCAGGGGGTCGCCTCGAGCAGTACTTC. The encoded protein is CASSQELPGGRLEQYF.

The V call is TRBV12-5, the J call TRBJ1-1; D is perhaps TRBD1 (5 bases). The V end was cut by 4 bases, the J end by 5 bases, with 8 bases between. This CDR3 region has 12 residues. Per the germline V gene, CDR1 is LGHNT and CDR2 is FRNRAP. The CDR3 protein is CASGWEGTEAFF. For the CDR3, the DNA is TGTGCTAGTGGTTGGGAGGGGACTGAAGCTTTCTTT.

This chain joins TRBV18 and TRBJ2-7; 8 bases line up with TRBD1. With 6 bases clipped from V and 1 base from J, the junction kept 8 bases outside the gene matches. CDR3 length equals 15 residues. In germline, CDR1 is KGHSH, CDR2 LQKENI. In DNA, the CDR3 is TGTGCCAGCTCCCCAACAGGGGGTCGATCCTACGAGCAGTACTTC. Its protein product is CASSPTGGRSYEQYF.

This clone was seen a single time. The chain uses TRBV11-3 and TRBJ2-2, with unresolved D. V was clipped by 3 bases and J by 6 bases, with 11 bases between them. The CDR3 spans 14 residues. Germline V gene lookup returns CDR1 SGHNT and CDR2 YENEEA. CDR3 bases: TGTGCCAGCAGCTTCTCATATCCTCCCGGGGAGCTGTTTTTT. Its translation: CASSFSYPPGELFF.